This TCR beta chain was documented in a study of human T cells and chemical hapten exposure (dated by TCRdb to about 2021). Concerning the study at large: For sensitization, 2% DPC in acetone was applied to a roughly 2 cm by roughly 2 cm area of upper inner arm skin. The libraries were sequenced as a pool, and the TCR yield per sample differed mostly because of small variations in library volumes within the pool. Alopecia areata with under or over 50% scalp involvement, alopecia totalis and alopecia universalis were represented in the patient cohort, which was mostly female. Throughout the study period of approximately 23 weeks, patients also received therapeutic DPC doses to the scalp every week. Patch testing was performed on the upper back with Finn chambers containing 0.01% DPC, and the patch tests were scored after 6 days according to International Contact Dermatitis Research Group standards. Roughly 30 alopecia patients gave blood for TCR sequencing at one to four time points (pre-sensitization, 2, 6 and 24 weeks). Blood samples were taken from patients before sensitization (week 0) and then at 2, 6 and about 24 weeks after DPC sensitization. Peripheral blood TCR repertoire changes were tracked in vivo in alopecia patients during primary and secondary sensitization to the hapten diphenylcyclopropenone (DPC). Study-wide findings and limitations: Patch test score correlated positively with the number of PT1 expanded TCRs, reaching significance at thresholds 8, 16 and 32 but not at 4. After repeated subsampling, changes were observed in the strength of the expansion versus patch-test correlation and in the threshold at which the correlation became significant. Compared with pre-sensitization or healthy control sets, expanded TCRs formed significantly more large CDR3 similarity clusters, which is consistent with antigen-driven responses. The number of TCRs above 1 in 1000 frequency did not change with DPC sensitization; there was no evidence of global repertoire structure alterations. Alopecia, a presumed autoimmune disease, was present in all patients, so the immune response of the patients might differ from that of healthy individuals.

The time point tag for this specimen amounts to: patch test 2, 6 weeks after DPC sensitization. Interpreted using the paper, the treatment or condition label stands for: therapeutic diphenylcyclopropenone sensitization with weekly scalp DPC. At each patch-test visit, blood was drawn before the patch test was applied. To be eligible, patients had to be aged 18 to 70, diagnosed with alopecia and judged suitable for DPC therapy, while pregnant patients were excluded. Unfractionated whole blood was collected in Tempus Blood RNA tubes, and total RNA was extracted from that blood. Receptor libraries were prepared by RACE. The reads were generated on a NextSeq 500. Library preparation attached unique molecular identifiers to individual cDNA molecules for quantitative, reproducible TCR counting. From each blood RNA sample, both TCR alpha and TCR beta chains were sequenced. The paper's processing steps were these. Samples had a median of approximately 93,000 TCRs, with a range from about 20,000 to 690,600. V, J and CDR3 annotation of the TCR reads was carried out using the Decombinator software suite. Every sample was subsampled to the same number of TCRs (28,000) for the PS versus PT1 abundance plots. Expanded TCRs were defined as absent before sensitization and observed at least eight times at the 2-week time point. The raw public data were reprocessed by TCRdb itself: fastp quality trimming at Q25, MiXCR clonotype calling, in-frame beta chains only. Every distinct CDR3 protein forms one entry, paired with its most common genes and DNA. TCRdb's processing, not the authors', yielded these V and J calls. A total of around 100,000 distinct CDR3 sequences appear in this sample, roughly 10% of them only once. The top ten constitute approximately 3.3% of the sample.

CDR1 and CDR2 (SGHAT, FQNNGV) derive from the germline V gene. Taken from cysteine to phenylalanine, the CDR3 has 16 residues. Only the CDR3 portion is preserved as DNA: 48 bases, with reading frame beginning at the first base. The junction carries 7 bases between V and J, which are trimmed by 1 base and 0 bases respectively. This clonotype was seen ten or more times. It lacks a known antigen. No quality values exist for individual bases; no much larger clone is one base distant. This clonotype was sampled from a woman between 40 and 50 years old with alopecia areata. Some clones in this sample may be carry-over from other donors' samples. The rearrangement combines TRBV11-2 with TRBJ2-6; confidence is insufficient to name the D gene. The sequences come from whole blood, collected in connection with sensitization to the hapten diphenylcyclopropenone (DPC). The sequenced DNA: TGTGCCAGCAGCTTAGTTTCCACCTCTGGGGCCAACGTCCTGACTTTC. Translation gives CASSLVSTSGANVLTF. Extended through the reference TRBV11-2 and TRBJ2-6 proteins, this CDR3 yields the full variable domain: EAGVAQSPRYKIIEKRQSVAFWCNPISGHATLYWYQQILGQGPKLLIQFQNNGVVDDSQLPKDRFSAERLKGVDSTLKIQPAKLEDSAVYLCASSLVSTSGANVLTFGAGSRLTVL.